The rows below give T cell receptor beta chains drawn from one sample of a study of blood T cell repertoires in COVID-19. Repertoires were generated with immunoSEQ multiplex PCR, while TCRdb's copy carries only in-frame clones and drops some. This table has 200,000 to 250,000 clones, 82% appearing once. Sequenced input: PBMCs or T cells enriched from blood (not recorded which). These receptors originate from a woman aged 55-75 years who had recovered from COVID-19. The CDR3 runs from the conserved cysteine through the conserved F or W. Fields, in order: CDR3 length, clone size, J gene, V gene, D gene, CDR3 protein, CDR3 DNA. D genes are given only for firm matches. Clone size is given for some rows only: seen once, a few or many times, or a class if the clone is expanded.

CDR3 length: 14; clone size: .; J gene: TRBJ2-7; V gene: TRBV19; D gene: TRBD1; CDR3 protein: CASSIPGTGYEQYF; CDR3 DNA: TGTGCCAGTAGTATCCCCGGGACAGGCTACGAGCAGTACTTC
CDR3 length: 14; clone size: many; J gene: TRBJ2-2; V gene: TRBV2; D gene: .; CDR3 protein: CASSIQLNTGELFF; CDR3 DNA: TGTGCCAGCAGTATACAGTTGAACACCGGGGAGCTGTTTTTT
CDR3 length: 12; clone size: few; J gene: TRBJ1-1; V gene: TRBV6-4; D gene: .; CDR3 protein: CASSDRQGEAFF; CDR3 DNA: TGTGCCAGCAGTGACCGGCAGGGGGAAGCTTTCTTT
CDR3 length: 14; clone size: .; J gene: TRBJ1-2; V gene: TRBV10-3; D gene: TRBD1; CDR3 protein: CATNRGRENYGYTF; CDR3 DNA: TGTGCCACTAACAGGGGGCGAGAGAACTATGGCTACACCTTC
CDR3 length: 14; clone size: .; J gene: TRBJ2-2; V gene: TRBV18; D gene: .; CDR3 protein: CASSQLEGAGELFF; CDR3 DNA: TGTGCCAGCTCACAACTCGAGGGGGCCGGGGAGCTGTTTTTT
CDR3 length: 18; clone size: few; J gene: TRBJ2-5; V gene: TRBV5-1; D gene: TRBD2; CDR3 protein: CASSGGVASGSSQETQYF; CDR3 DNA: TGCGCCAGCAGCGGGGGAGTGGCTAGCGGGAGTAGCCAAGAGACCCAGTACTTC
CDR3 length: 16; clone size: .; J gene: TRBJ2-1; V gene: TRBV14; D gene: .; CDR3 protein: CASSQEGQFRNNEQFF; CDR3 DNA: TGTGCCAGCAGCCAAGAAGGACAATTTCGGAACAATGAGCAGTTCTTC
CDR3 length: 15; clone size: .; J gene: TRBJ2-1; V gene: TRBV6-5; D gene: TRBD2; CDR3 protein: CASSITSGTYNEQFF; CDR3 DNA: TGTGCCAGCAGTATAACTAGCGGGACATACAATGAGCAGTTCTTC
CDR3 length: 16; clone size: .; J gene: TRBJ2-5; V gene: TRBV7-2; D gene: TRBD2; CDR3 protein: CASSIGLGGGGETQYF; CDR3 DNA: TGTGCCAGCAGCATCGGACTGGGCGGGGGGGGAGAGACCCAGTACTTC
CDR3 length: 17; clone size: .; J gene: TRBJ2-3; V gene: TRBV9; D gene: .; CDR3 protein: CASSVGEGAPTQEGQSF; CDR3 DNA: .
CDR3 length: 14; clone size: once; J gene: TRBJ2-3; V gene: TRBV19; D gene: TRBD1; CDR3 protein: CASSTDRGQDTQYF; CDR3 DNA: TGTGCCAGTAGTACCGACAGGGGACAAGATACGCAGTATTTT
CDR3 length: 16; clone size: .; J gene: TRBJ2-1; V gene: TRBV5-1; D gene: TRBD2; CDR3 protein: CASRTGTSGGFNEQFF; CDR3 DNA: TGCGCCAGCAGAACCGGGACTAGCGGGGGCTTTAATGAGCAGTTCTTC
CDR3 length: 15; clone size: once; J gene: TRBJ1-5; V gene: TRBV18; D gene: TRBD1; CDR3 protein: CASSPPGTGDQPQHF; CDR3 DNA: TGTGCCAGCTCACCACCGGGGACAGGGGACCAGCCCCAGCATTTT
CDR3 length: 13; clone size: .; J gene: TRBJ1-2; V gene: TRBV18; D gene: TRBD1; CDR3 protein: CASSPDRVYGYTF; CDR3 DNA: TGTGCCAGCTCACCGGACAGGGTCTATGGCTACACCTTC
CDR3 length: 14; clone size: .; J gene: TRBJ1-2; V gene: TRBV11-1; D gene: .; CDR3 protein: CASSLAAGFNGYTF; CDR3 DNA: TGTGCCAGCAGCTTAGCGGCGGGGTTCAATGGCTACACCTTC
CDR3 length: 14; clone size: .; J gene: TRBJ1-4; V gene: TRBV7-2; D gene: .; CDR3 protein: CASSLEGRGEKLFF; CDR3 DNA: TGTGCCAGCAGCTTAGAAGGAAGAGGTGAAAAACTGTTTTTT
CDR3 length: 15; clone size: .; J gene: TRBJ1-4; V gene: TRBV4-3; D gene: TRBD1; CDR3 protein: CASSQADRGREKLFF; CDR3 DNA: TGCGCCAGCAGCCAAGCGGACAGGGGGAGGGAAAAACTGTTTTTT
CDR3 length: 12; clone size: once; J gene: TRBJ2-7; V gene: TRBV12-3/TRBV12-4; D gene: .; CDR3 protein: CASRRELYEQYF; CDR3 DNA: TGTGCCAGCAGGCGGGAACTGTACGAGCAGTACTTC
CDR3 length: 13; clone size: .; J gene: TRBJ1-1; V gene: TRBV27; D gene: .; CDR3 protein: CASSLRGNTEAFF; CDR3 DNA: TGTGCCAGCAGTTTAAGAGGGAACACTGAAGCTTTCTTT
CDR3 length: 15; clone size: few; J gene: TRBJ1-6; V gene: TRBV5-6; D gene: .; CDR3 protein: CASSLIQGYNSPLHF; CDR3 DNA: TGTGCCAGCAGCTTGATCCAGGGCTACAATTCACCCCTCCACTTT
CDR3 length: 14; clone size: .; J gene: TRBJ2-7; V gene: TRBV5-4; D gene: TRBD2; CDR3 protein: CASGTLAGGYEQYF; CDR3 DNA: TGTGCCAGCGGGACCCTAGCGGGCGGGTACGAGCAGTACTTC
CDR3 length: 18; clone size: .; J gene: TRBJ2-3; V gene: TRBV7-9; D gene: TRBD2; CDR3 protein: CASSLPRTSGGETDTQYF; CDR3 DNA: TGTGCCAGCAGCTTACCGCGGACTAGCGGGGGGGAGACAGATACGCAGTATTTT
CDR3 length: 13; clone size: .; J gene: TRBJ2-7; V gene: TRBV6-5; D gene: .; CDR3 protein: CASSYSGEGEQYF; CDR3 DNA: TGTGCCAGCAGTTACTCTGGCGAGGGAGAGCAGTACTTC
CDR3 length: 13; clone size: .; J gene: TRBJ1-3; V gene: TRBV5-6; D gene: .; CDR3 protein: CASSTVAGNTIYF; CDR3 DNA: TGTGCCAGCAGCACCGTGGCCGGAAACACCATATATTTT
CDR3 length: 16; clone size: .; J gene: TRBJ1-1; V gene: TRBV15; D gene: .; CDR3 protein: CATRAGASGGGTEAFF; CDR3 DNA: TGTGCCACCAGGGCTGGGGCCAGCGGGGGCGGCACTGAAGCTTTCTTT
CDR3 length: 12; clone size: .; J gene: TRBJ1-5; V gene: TRBV10-1; D gene: .; CDR3 protein: CASLYSNQPQHF; CDR3 DNA: TGCGCCAGCCTTTATAGCAATCAGCCCCAGCATTTT
CDR3 length: 13; clone size: .; J gene: TRBJ1-2; V gene: TRBV27; D gene: .; CDR3 protein: CASSSRREGGYTF; CDR3 DNA: TGTGCCAGCAGTTCCCGACGGGAGGGTGGCTACACCTTC
CDR3 length: 12; clone size: .; J gene: TRBJ1-1; V gene: TRBV30; D gene: TRBD1; CDR3 protein: CAWTNRGTEAFF; CDR3 DNA: TGTGCCTGGACTAACAGGGGGACTGAAGCTTTCTTT
CDR3 length: 12; clone size: .; J gene: TRBJ1-2; V gene: TRBV5-6; D gene: .; CDR3 protein: CASSFVSNGYTF; CDR3 DNA: TGTGCCAGCAGCTTTGTCAGTAATGGCTACACCTTC
CDR3 length: 12; clone size: .; J gene: TRBJ1-5; V gene: TRBV28; D gene: .; CDR3 protein: CASSLLFQPQHF; CDR3 DNA: TGTGCCAGCAGTTTACTCTTTCAGCCCCAGCATTTT
CDR3 length: 15; clone size: .; J gene: TRBJ1-1; V gene: TRBV5-1; D gene: TRBD1; CDR3 protein: CASSFTTGGQTEAFF; CDR3 DNA: TGCGCCAGCAGCTTTACGACAGGGGGCCAGACTGAAGCTTTCTTT
CDR3 length: 16; clone size: .; J gene: TRBJ1-3; V gene: TRBV4-1; D gene: .; CDR3 protein: CASSQDPVLLGNTIYF; CDR3 DNA: TGCGCCAGCAGCCAAGACCCAGTGCTGCTTGGAAACACCATATATTTT
CDR3 length: 15; clone size: .; J gene: TRBJ2-5; V gene: TRBV6-5; D gene: TRBD1; CDR3 protein: CASSQGTGGFKTQYF; CDR3 DNA: TGTGCCAGCAGCCAGGGGACAGGGGGCTTTAAGACCCAGTACTTC
CDR3 length: 17; clone size: .; J gene: TRBJ2-2; V gene: TRBV27; D gene: TRBD2; CDR3 protein: CASSLLGTSLNTGELFF; CDR3 DNA: TGTGCCAGCAGTTTACTCGGGACTAGCCTTAACACCGGGGAGCTGTTTTTT
CDR3 length: 16; clone size: .; J gene: TRBJ2-3; V gene: TRBV7-9; D gene: .; CDR3 protein: CASSLGRVQRTDTQYF; CDR3 DNA: TGTGCCAGCAGCTTAGGCCGGGTCCAGAGGACAGATACGCAGTATTTT
CDR3 length: 15; clone size: .; J gene: TRBJ1-6; V gene: TRBV5-6; D gene: .; CDR3 protein: CASSLDGFWNSPLHF; CDR3 DNA: TGTGCCAGCAGCTTGGACGGGTTCTGGAATTCACCCCTCCACTTT
CDR3 length: 14; clone size: once; J gene: TRBJ1-2; V gene: TRBV19; D gene: TRBD1; CDR3 protein: CASIPGTAYYGYTF; CDR3 DNA: TGTGCCAGTATTCCCGGGACAGCCTACTATGGCTACACCTTC
CDR3 length: 14; clone size: .; J gene: TRBJ1-1; V gene: TRBV19; D gene: TRBD1; CDR3 protein: CASSPLEGQGEAFF; CDR3 DNA: TGTGCCAGTAGTCCCCTAGAGGGACAGGGTGAAGCTTTCTTT
CDR3 length: 16; clone size: .; J gene: TRBJ2-1; V gene: TRBV14; D gene: TRBD2; CDR3 protein: CASSQVYGLGVNEQFF; CDR3 DNA: TGTGCCAGCAGCCAAGTATACGGACTAGGGGTAAATGAGCAGTTCTTC
CDR3 length: 15; clone size: .; J gene: TRBJ2-7; V gene: TRBV5-1; D gene: TRBD1; CDR3 protein: CASSLGDRASYEQYF; CDR3 DNA: TGCGCCAGCAGCTTGGGGGACAGGGCTTCCTACGAGCAGTACTTC
CDR3 length: 11; clone size: .; J gene: TRBJ2-7; V gene: TRBV29-1; D gene: TRBD1; CDR3 protein: CSVGDDRGQYF; CDR3 DNA: TGCAGCGTCGGTGACGACAGGGGGCAGTACTTC
CDR3 length: 16; clone size: medium-sized; J gene: TRBJ1-5; V gene: TRBV19; D gene: .; CDR3 protein: CASTPLGGYSNQPQHF; CDR3 DNA: TGTGCCAGTACCCCGCTAGGGGGATATAGCAATCAGCCCCAGCATTTT
CDR3 length: 14; clone size: .; J gene: TRBJ1-6; V gene: TRBV3-1/TRBV3-2; D gene: .; CDR3 protein: CASSQPQGSSPLHF; CDR3 DNA: TGTGCCAGCAGCCAACCGCAGGGCTCCTCACCCCTCCACTTT
CDR3 length: 14; clone size: .; J gene: TRBJ2-1; V gene: TRBV2; D gene: TRBD2; CDR3 protein: CATYSGNSYNEQFF; CDR3 DNA: TGTGCCACCTATAGCGGGAACTCCTACAATGAGCAGTTCTTC
CDR3 length: 13; clone size: .; J gene: TRBJ2-5; V gene: TRBV19; D gene: .; CDR3 protein: CASSIDRQETQYF; CDR3 DNA: TGTGCCAGTAGTATTGACAGACAAGAGACCCAGTACTTC
CDR3 length: 15; clone size: .; J gene: TRBJ1-1; V gene: TRBV10-3; D gene: TRBD1; CDR3 protein: CAIKRDRGTNTEAFF; CDR3 DNA: TGTGCCATCAAAAGGGACAGGGGGACGAACACTGAAGCTTTCTTT
CDR3 length: 15; clone size: .; J gene: TRBJ1-2; V gene: TRBV4-1; D gene: .; CDR3 protein: CASSQTLTGFYGYTF; CDR3 DNA: TGCGCCAGCAGCCAAACCTTGACCGGGTTCTATGGCTACACCTTC